These 21 T cell receptor beta chains were sequenced from one sample in a study of CD8 T cells in Susac syndrome. cDNA came from approximately 0.5 to 1 ug RNA primed by random hexamers. TCRdb reprocessed the immunoSEQ multiplex PCR reads via MiXCR and lists one record per CDR3 protein. The sample contains 100,000 to 150,000 distinct CDR3 sequences, approximately 95% of which appear only once. The sequencing sample was made of CD8+ T cells from PBMCs. These receptors were taken from a human donor with multiple sclerosis.

The chain carries TRBV7-3 and TRBJ2-2, with D unclear. The V gene lost 6 bases and the J gene lost 8 bases, with 10 bases spanning the gap. This CDR3 is built from 12 residues. The germline gives CDR1 SGHTA, CDR2 FQGTGA. This CDR3 is CASSPARGELFF. For the CDR3, the DNA is TGTGCCAGCAGTCCCGCGCGGGGGGAGCTGTTTTTT.

The chain links TRBV6-6 to TRBJ2-7; D ambiguous. In germline, CDR1 is MNHNY, CDR2 SVGAGI (reference sequence). The CDR3 runs to 11 residues. The ends were cut back, 6 bases at V and 0 bases at J, with 3 bases in the middle. The CDR3: CASRDSYEQYF. The CDR3 DNA sequence: TGTGCCAGCAGGGACTCCTACGAGCAGTACTTC.

This clonotype was detected only once. A read error may account for a junction end that differs from germline. The V call is TRBV11-2, the J call TRBJ2-1; 8 bases line up with TRBD2. There are 14 residues in the CDR3. The germline V gene encodes CDR1 SGHAT and CDR2 FQNNGV. CDR3 coding DNA: TGTGCCAGCAGCCTAGACGGGGGGGGGAATGAGCAGTTCTTC. Translating gives CASSLDGGGNEQFF.

The chain links TRBV13 to TRBJ1-1; D may be TRBD1 (5 bases). Germline V gene data show CDR1 as PRHDT and CDR2 as FYEKMQ (reference sequence). The CDR3 sequence is 14 residues long. Trimming left V 5 bases short and J 10 bases short, with 20 bases between. CDR3 bases: TGTGCCAGCAGCAATCTGGACAATGGGGTAGGAGCTTTCTTT. Its protein is CASSNLDNGVGAFF. Based on the CDR3 plus reference TRBV13 and TRBJ1-1, the full variable domain is AAGVIQSPRHLIKEKRETATLKCYPIPRHDTVYWYQQGPGQDPQFLISFYEKMQSDKGSIPDRFSAQQFSDYHSELNMSSLELGDSALYFCASSNLDNGVGAFFGQGTRLTVV.

The chain has TRBV4-2 and TRBJ1-6, with 7 nucleotides matching TRBD1. The germline V gene encodes CDR1 LGHNA and CDR2 YNFKEQ. V was pared by 0 bases and J by 11 bases, with 13 bases of the junction left unmatched. The CDR3 is 17 residues long. The CDR3 reads CASSQDETPGRGPPLHF. CDR3 DNA sequence: TGTGCCAGCAGCCAAGATGAGACGCCCGGGAGGGGGCCACCCCTCCACTTT.

The V and J genes are TRBV15 and TRBJ1-5, with D hard to call. Germline V CDR1 and CDR2: LNHNV, YYDKDF (reference sequence). The CDR3 has 15 amino acids. V was clipped by 0 bases and J by 7 bases, with 13 bases between them. The CDR3 bases are TGTGCCACCAGCAGAGAGAGGGCCCCGGGACAGCCCCAGCATTTT. This codes for CATSRERAPGQPQHF.

The chain carries TRBV9 and TRBJ2-1; 8 nucleotides agree with TRBD2. V dropped 4 bases and J dropped 3; count of bases not matched to a gene: 9. This CDR3 has 16 amino acids. Germline values: CDR1 SGDLS, CDR2 YYNGEE. CDR3 sequence: CASSPGREVFYNEQFF. The CDR3 DNA sequence: TGTGCCAGCAGCCCAGGGCGGGAGGTTTTCTACAATGAGCAGTTCTTC.

This clonotype was recorded only once. This chain uses TRBV4-1 with TRBJ2-1; D uncertain. The CDR3 contains 13 residues. Germline V gene sequence: CDR1 MGHRA, CDR2 YSYEKL. The germline V and J ends were trimmed by 1 base and 4 bases, with 5 bases remaining between them. The CDR3 DNA sequence: TGCGCCAGCAGCCAAGTAATGTACAATGAGCAGTTCTTC. Its translation: CASSQVMYNEQFF.

J is TRBJ2-2 and V is TRBV28; D is undetermined. V was pared by 2 bases and J by 0 bases, with 10 bases between. The germline V gene has CDR1 MDHEN and CDR2 SYDVKM. This CDR3 contains 16 residues. The CDR3 nucleotides are TGTGCCAGCAGTTTACCCGGCCAGACGAACACCGGGGAGCTGTTTTTT. Its protein is CASSLPGQTNTGELFF.

The chain couples TRBV19 to TRBJ1-5, with a tentative D call TRBD1 (5 bases). V lost 6 bases and J 2 bases, leaving 14 bases between the germline ends. This CDR3 has 15 residues. In germline, CDR1 is LNHDA, CDR2 SQIVND (reference sequence). The CDR3 DNA reads as TGTGCCAGTAGCCTCCGGACAATTGGCAATCAGCCCCAGCATTTT. This codes for CASSLRTIGNQPQHF.

The V call is TRBV29-1, the J call TRBJ2-1; possible D gene TRBD2, 7 bases. This CDR3 contains 13 residues. Germline V gene sequence: CDR1 SQVTM, CDR2 ANQGSEA. Trimming removed 4 bases at V and 6 bases at J, with 13 bases between. The chain's CDR3 is CSVGGGGFNEQFF. CDR3 nucleotide sequence: TGCAGCGTTGGCGGGGGCGGATTCAATGAGCAGTTCTTC.

This clonotype was counted a few times. The chain carries TRBV19 and TRBJ1-1, with TRBD1 matching over 7 bases. Germline assignment: CDR1 LNHDA and CDR2 SQIVND (reference sequence). The ends lost 5 bases at V and 5 bases at J; junction bases unmatched: 5. CDR3 size: 13 residues. In nucleotides, the CDR3 is TGTGCCAGTAGTGTACAGGGGAATACTGAAGCTTTCTTT. It yields the protein CASSVQGNTEAFF.

The J gene is TRBJ1-6, the V gene TRBV7-9; 7 bases align to TRBD1. Germline trimming cut 5 bases from V and 10 bases from J; bases unmatched to any gene: 8. This CDR3 spans 14 amino acids. Germline CDR1 reads SEHNR; CDR2 reads FQNEAQ (reference sequence). The DNA of the CDR3 is TGTGCCAGCAGCCATCGGGACAGAGTATCACCCCTCCACTTT. It yields the protein CASSHRDRVSPLHF.

J is TRBJ2-7 and V is TRBV29-1; D unresolved. CDR3 size: 12 residues. Trimming removed 7 bases at V and 0 bases at J, with 10 bases between. In germline, CDR1 is SQVTM, CDR2 ANQGSEA. The CDR3 region is CSAEDASYEQYF. The DNA of the CDR3 is TGCAGCGCCGAGGACGCCTCCTACGAGCAGTACTTC.

The chain combines TRBV7-9 with TRBJ1-2, with a tentative D call TRBD1 (5 bases). This CDR3 has 13 amino acids. V gave up 1 base and J gave up 7 bases, with 10 bases separating them. Germline assignment: CDR1 SEHNR and CDR2 FQNEAQ (reference sequence). The CDR3 loop is CASSLGARGGYTF. The CDR3 region has the DNA TGTGCCAGCAGCTTAGGAGCTAGGGGTGGCTACACCTTC.

The V and J genes are TRBV5-1 and TRBJ2-7, with 11 bases fitting TRBD1. The length of the CDR3 is 15 residues. The germline CDR1 and CDR2 sequences are SGHRS and YFSETQ. V lost 3 bases, J lost 5 bases, and 7 bases stayed unmatched. CDR3 nucleotide sequence: TGCGCCAGCAGCTCCCCGGGACAGGGGGTCCACGAGCAGTACTTC. Encoded protein: CASSSPGQGVHEQYF.

The rearrangement links TRBV20-1 to TRBJ1-1; 9 nucleotides align to TRBD1. Trimming took 5 bases from V and 4 from J; bases not matched to a gene: 11. The CDR3 has 15 residues. The V gene's germline CDR1 is DFQATT and CDR2 SNEGSKA (reference sequence). The CDR3 DNA is TGCAGTGCTTCCGAGTACAGGGGGCAAAGCACTGAAGCTTTCTTT. Encoded protein: CSASEYRGQSTEAFF.

The chain couples TRBV14 to TRBJ2-5; 8 bases map to TRBD2. This CDR3 is 15 amino acids long. Germline CDR1 reads SGHDN; CDR2 reads FVKESK. J was trimmed by 6 bases and V by 4 bases; bases with no gene match: 10. CDR3 sequence reads: CASSLTGLVSQTQYF. Written as DNA, the CDR3 is TGTGCCAGCAGCCTTACGGGACTAGTTTCTCAGACCCAGTACTTC.

This sequence joins TRBV24-1 and TRBJ2-7, with D tentatively TRBD1 (6 bases). The CDR3 consists of 13 residues. CDR1 KGHDR and CDR2 SFDVKD come from the germline V gene. V gave up 3 bases and J gave up 3 bases, with 8 bases separating them. DNA of the CDR3: TGTGCCACCAGTGATCTACAGGGCTACGAGCAGTACTTC. Translation: CATSDLQGYEQYF.

This clonotype was observed a few times. V usage is TRBV7-9 and J usage is TRBJ2-1, with 8 bases identical to TRBD1. Trimming at V came to 5 bases and at J to 3 bases, leaving 9 bases not matched to a gene. The V gene's germline CDR1 is SEHNR and CDR2 FQNEAQ (reference sequence). This CDR3 spans 16 amino acids. CDR3 loop: CASSIPAGTGYNEQFF. The CDR3 region has the DNA TGTGCCAGCAGCATCCCGGCCGGGACAGGCTACAATGAGCAGTTCTTC.

V usage is TRBV3-1 and J usage is TRBJ2-2; TRBD1 matches at 7 bases. This CDR3 is 14 amino acids long. V lost 6 bases, J lost 7 bases, and 8 bases stayed unmatched. CDR1 is LGHDT, CDR2 YNNKEL, per germline (reference sequence). CDR3 coding DNA: TGTGCCAGCAGTCGTACAGGGGAAATCGGGGAGCTGTTTTTT. Protein sequence: CASSRTGEIGELFF. Based on the CDR3 plus reference TRBV3-1 and TRBJ2-2, the full variable domain is DTAVSQTPKYLVTQMGNDKSIKCEQNLGHDTMYWYKQDSKKFLKIMFSYNNKELIINETVPNRFSPKSPDKAHLNLHINSLELGDSAVYFCASSRTGEIGELFFGEGSRLTVL.